The 12 T cell receptor beta chains below come from one sample, sequenced in a study of identical twins. Each CDR3 protein is one row after TCRdb ran MiXCR on the 5' RACE reads. The sample consists of 500,000 to 650,000 distinct CDR3 sequences, 7% to 7.5% of them appearing once. The same data also contributed to another study, on yellow fever vaccine responses in identical twins.

Source material: PBMCs. Source of these receptors: a woman aged 18 to 35 in good health.

Many counts were recorded for this clonotype. The CDR3 DNA follows: TGTGCCAGCACCTGGGGACGGGGCACTGAAGCTTTCTTT. This sequence encodes CASTWGRGTEAFF. The rearrangement joins TRBV6-6 to TRBJ1-1, with a possible D match to TRBD1 (5 bases). Deletions cut 7 bases from V and 4 bases from J, with 13 bases between. The germline V gene encodes CDR1 MNHNY and CDR2 SVGAGI (reference sequence). The CDR3 extends over 13 amino acids.

V is TRBV12-3 or TRBV12-4 and J is TRBJ1-5, with TRBD1 identical over 7 bases. Trimming removed 3 bases from V and 6 bases from J; junction bases left unmatched: 8. This CDR3 comprises 15 residues. The CDR3 spells CASSFRRGVSQPQHF. As DNA, the CDR3 is TGTGCCAGCAGTTTTCGCAGGGGGGTAAGTCAGCCCCAGCATTTT.

This chain uses TRBV3-1 with TRBJ2-1, with 11 bases that match TRBD2. V shed 11 bases, J shed 8 bases, and the junction held 26 bases outside the gene matches. The germline V gene has CDR1 LGHDT and CDR2 YNNKEL (reference sequence). This CDR3 contains 19 residues. The CDR3 is CACCQGASGGIFVGDEQFF. The CDR3, as DNA: TGTGCCTGCTGCCAAGGGGCTAGCGGGGGGATTTTTGTAGGTGATGAGCAGTTCTTC.

This clonotype was recorded once. The chain has TRBV18 and TRBJ2-7; D is uncertain. Germline V CDR1 and CDR2: KGHSH, LQKENI. The ends were cut back, 2 bases at V and 0 bases at J, with 14 bases in the middle. The CDR3 has 16 amino acids. DNA of the CDR3: TGTGCCAGCTCACCATACGGCAAGCAAGCCTCCTACGAGCAGTACTTC. Encoded protein: CASSPYGKQASYEQYF.

This clonotype was counted ten times or more. V is TRBV11-2 and J is TRBJ2-1; TRBD2 matches 8 bases. Losses at the gene ends were 5 bases for V and 7 bases for J; bases not matched to a gene: 10. Per the germline V gene, CDR1 is SGHAT and CDR2 is FQNNGV. The CDR3 has 15 amino acids. The CDR3 here is CASSPRAGVKNEQFF. The CDR3 DNA is TGTGCCAGCAGCCCCAGAGCGGGAGTAAAGAATGAGCAGTTCTTC.

This clonotype showed up just a few times. The J gene is TRBJ2-1, the V gene TRBV20-1; 7 nucleotides agree with TRBD1. In germline, CDR1 is DFQATT, CDR2 SNEGSKA (reference sequence). V shed 2 bases and J 7 bases; nucleotides not matched to a gene: 8. The CDR3 runs 14 residues. This CDR3 is CSARKDRVKNEQFF. DNA of the CDR3: TGCAGTGCTAGAAAAGACAGGGTTAAAAATGAGCAGTTCTTC.

This clonotype was seen a handful of times. The chain has TRBV2 and TRBJ2-1; D may be TRBD2 (5 bases). Germline V gene data show CDR1 as SNHLY and CDR2 as FYNNEI. V shed 3 bases and J shed 4 bases, with 7 bases lying between them. The CDR3 extends over 13 amino acids. Here the CDR3 DNA reads TGTGCCAGCAGTGATAGCGCTTACAATGAGCAGTTCTTC. This gives the protein CASSDSAYNEQFF.

The chain is built from TRBV14 and TRBJ2-1; 15 bases line up with TRBD2. The CDR3 has 16 residues. Germline V gene sequence: CDR1 SGHDN, CDR2 FVKESK. Trimming took 4 bases from V and 7 from J; bases not matched to a gene: 5. The CDR3 sequence is CASSPRTSGGENEQFF. The CDR3, as DNA: TGTGCCAGCAGCCCGAGGACTAGCGGGGGGGAGAATGAGCAGTTCTTC.

There are many counts of this clonotype. The chain combines TRBV20-1 with TRBJ1-5; D not resolved. With 6 bases removed from V and 2 bases from J, the gap between germline ends came to 20 bases. The CDR3 is 16 residues long. The V gene's germline CDR1 is DFQATT and CDR2 SNEGSKA (reference sequence). The CDR3 loop is CSAPAWAGLGNQPQHF. As DNA, the CDR3 is TGCAGTGCCCCAGCCTGGGCCGGGCTAGGCAATCAGCCCCAGCATTTT.

The chain is built from TRBV12-3 or TRBV12-4 and TRBJ2-1; TRBD1 matches at 9 bases. The CDR3 runs to 15 residues. The V segment lost 7 bases and the J segment 4 bases; nucleotides outside the gene matches: 8. The CDR3 here is CASTPEGQGYNEQFF. The CDR3 DNA is TGTGCCAGCACGCCGGAGGGACAGGGTTACAATGAGCAGTTCTTC.

This clonotype was recorded at least ten times. This rearrangement joins TRBV12-3 or TRBV12-4 to TRBJ2-3, with D perhaps matching TRBD1 (5 bases). The CDR3 is made up of 15 amino acids. Trimming pared 8 bases from V and 0 bases from J, leaving 15 bases between. CDR3 coding DNA: TGTGCCAGCCACTCCGAGGACACCAGCACAGATACGCAGTATTTT. As protein: CASHSEDTSTDTQYF.

V gene TRBV7-9 combines with J gene TRBJ1-1; D is ambiguous. Germline CDR1 reads SEHNR; CDR2 reads FQNEAQ (reference sequence). The CDR3 totals 12 residues. V was cut by 6 bases and J by 3 bases, with 8 bases left in between. The CDR3 DNA follows: TGTGCCAGCAGACTCCGGGACACTGAAGCTTTCTTT. Translated: CASRLRDTEAFF.